These 11 T cell receptor beta chains came from one sample sequenced in a study of liver allograft versus peripheral blood T cells. Looking at the study overall: Repertoires from peripheral blood of liver transplant recipients were compared with those inside their transplanted livers.

MiXCR was run by TCRdb on the reads, yielding one entry per CDR3 protein. The sample has under 15,000 distinct CDR3 sequences, over 15% seen once. Source of these receptors: a human patient who had a liver transplant. Some T cells may be graft donor cells.

About this clonotype itself: A much larger clone sits a single nucleotide away, making a read error possible. The CDR3 loop reads CATSDPTLSGGPHQRFF. CDR3 DNA: TGTGCCACCAGTGATCCCACTCTCTCGGGGGGTCCCCATCAGAGGTTCTTC. The rearrangement links TRBV24-1 to TRBJ2-1, with TRBD2 identical over 7 bases. CDR1 KGHDR and CDR2 SFDVKD come from the germline V gene. CDR3 length equals 17 residues. V trimming: 3 bases; J trimming: 15 bases; junction bases outside the gene matches: 22.

This clonotype was counted at least ten times. The V and J genes are TRBV6-1 and TRBJ2-7, with D uncertain. The CDR3 consists of 8 residues. Germline V lookup: CDR1 MNHNS, CDR2 SASEGT. The ends were cut back, 4 bases at V and 9 bases at J, with 1 base in the middle. CDR3 sequence (DNA): TGTGCCAGCAGTGGGCAGTACTTC. Its protein is CASSGQYF.

This clonotype ranks as medium-sized. The chain links TRBV29-1 to TRBJ2-5; 10 bases are shared with TRBD1. In germline, CDR1 is SQVTM, CDR2 ANQGSEA. V trimming: 7 bases; J trimming: 5 bases; junction bases outside the gene matches: 7. The CDR3 contains 13 residues. The CDR3 sequence: CSGGTGDGETQYF. In DNA form, the CDR3 reads TGCAGCGGCGGGACAGGGGACGGGGAGACCCAGTACTTC.

The chain combines TRBV6-1 with TRBJ2-1, with 7 bases matching TRBD1. The CDR3 contains 13 residues. J was trimmed by 4 bases and V by 6 bases; bases with no gene match: 3. Per the germline V gene, CDR1 is MNHNS and CDR2 is SASEGT. CDR3 region: CASRGGEYNEQFF. The CDR3 DNA reads as TGTGCCAGCAGAGGGGGCGAATACAATGAGCAGTTCTTC.

In this sample, this clonotype is medium-sized. The rearrangement joins TRBV6-5 to TRBJ1-6, with no clear D. This CDR3 spans 15 amino acids. Between the trimmed V and J ends, which lost 2 bases and 5 bases, there was a span of 10 bases. Germline V gene data show CDR1 as MNHEY and CDR2 as SVGAGI. In DNA form, the CDR3 reads TGTGCCAGCAGTTACATCCGGGCTGATAATTCACCCCTCCACTTT. It encodes CASSYIRADNSPLHF.

V and J are TRBV7-2 and TRBJ1-2, with 8 bases aligning to TRBD1. V shed 3 bases and J 8 bases; nucleotides not matched to a gene: 20. Germline CDR1 and CDR2: SGHTA and FQGNSA. The CDR3 loop spans 18 amino acids. The CDR3 DNA reads as TGTGCCAGCAGCTTCGGCCCCGCGACAGGGGCGGGTAACTCGGGCTACACCTTC. Its translation: CASSFGPATGAGNSGYTF.

In its sample, this clonotype was seen a few times. V usage is TRBV5-1 and J usage is TRBJ2-2, with 9 nucleotides matching TRBD2. Germline V gene sequence: CDR1 SGHRS, CDR2 YFSETQ. The CDR3 has 16 residues. V lost 2 bases to trimming and J lost 2 bases; unmatched junction nucleotides: 4. CDR3 loop: CASSFSSGVNTGELFF. The CDR3 DNA sequence: TGCGCCAGCAGCTTTTCTAGCGGGGTCAACACCGGGGAGCTGTTTTTT. Full variable domain (outside the CDR3, taken from reference TRBV5-1 and TRBJ2-2): KAGVTQTPRYLIKTRGQQVTLSCSPISGHRSVSWYQQTPGQGLQFLFEYFSETQRNKGNFPGRFSGRQFSNSRSEMNVSTLELGDSALYLCASSFSSGVNTGELFFGEGSRLTVL.

This clonotype occurred a few times. V and J are TRBV20-1 and TRBJ2-4, with TRBD1 as a possible D gene (6 bases). The CDR3 sequence is 13 residues long. Germline CDR1 DFQATT, CDR2 SNEGSKA (reference sequence). Trimming took 0 bases from V and 6 from J, leaving 9 bases between them. The CDR3 nucleotides read TGCAGTGCTAGAGATTTCAGGGGAAACATTCAGTACTTC. It is translated as CSARDFRGNIQYF.

The chain's CDR3 is CASSPVWTNYGYTF. Here the CDR3 DNA reads TGTGCCAGCAGTCCAGTGTGGACAAACTATGGCTACACCTTC. V is TRBV12-3 or TRBV12-4 and J is TRBJ1-2; TRBD1 is a possible D gene (5 bases). The CDR3 sequence is 14 residues long. Trimming left V 5 bases short and J 2 bases short, with 12 bases between.

The V call is TRBV12-3 or TRBV12-4, the J call TRBJ1-2, with D perhaps TRBD1 (6 bases). This CDR3 is 15 amino acids long. V lost 6 bases and J 6 bases, leaving 20 bases between the germline ends. DNA for the CDR3: TGTGCCAGCAGCCTAGCCCGAGCGGGGGCAGATGGCTACACCTTC. Encoded protein: CASSLARAGADGYTF.

This clonotype is judged medium-sized. The chain recombines TRBV18 with TRBJ1-5; a weak D match, TRBD1 (5 bases). This CDR3 has 15 residues. In germline, CDR1 is KGHSH, CDR2 LQKENI. V was pared by 1 base and J by 2 bases, with 9 bases between. CDR3 bases: TGTGCCAGCTCACCACGGGGGGAGGGCAATCAGCCCCAGCATTTT. Protein: CASSPRGEGNQPQHF. The full variable domain, its missing parts supplied by reference TRBV18 and TRBJ1-5, is NAGVMQNPRHLVRRRGQEARLRCSPMKGHSHVYWYRQLPEEGLKFMVYLQKENIIDESGMPKERFSAEFPKEGPSILRIQQVVRGDSAAYFCASSPRGEGNQPQHFGDGTRLSIL.